Listed below are T cell receptor beta chains from one sample, sequenced in a study of beta chain features in type 1 diabetes. Measured with immunoSEQ multiplex PCR; TCRdb has only the in-frame clones, and not every one. The data hold 450,000 to 550,000 clones, with approximately 30% observed a single time. Specimen: naive CD4+ T cells from blood. The receptors stem from a young man in good health. CDR3s include the opening cysteine and the closing phenylalanine or tryptophan. A D gene is named only where the DNA matches it firmly. Clone size, where shown, is once, few, many, or a class for clones that have expanded.

D gene: TRBD1; clone size: few; V gene: TRBV2; J gene: TRBJ1-2; CDR3 protein: CASSTGGNPHGYTF; CDR3 DNA: TGTGCCAGCAGCACAGGGGGCAACCCACACGGCTACACCTTC
D gene: -; clone size: -; V gene: TRBV28; J gene: TRBJ2-1; CDR3 protein: CASVAVYNEQFF; CDR3 DNA: TGTGCCAGCGTGGCGGTTTACAATGAGCAGTTCTTC
D gene: -; clone size: -; V gene: TRBV29-1; J gene: TRBJ2-7; CDR3 protein: CSVEILYEQYF; CDR3 DNA: TGCAGCGTTGAAATCCTATACGAGCAGTACTTC
D gene: -; clone size: -; V gene: TRBV11-2; J gene: TRBJ2-1; CDR3 protein: CASSLDGTAYNEQFF; CDR3 DNA: TGTGCCAGCAGCTTAGACGGGACGGCGTACAATGAGCAGTTCTTC
D gene: TRBD2; clone size: -; V gene: TRBV29-1; J gene: TRBJ2-1; CDR3 protein: CSVGGLAGNNEQFF; CDR3 DNA: TGCAGCGTTGGGGGTCTAGCGGGAAACAATGAGCAGTTCTTC
D gene: TRBD1; clone size: -; V gene: TRBV4-3; J gene: TRBJ2-7; CDR3 protein: CASSHLTVLQNRGSYEQYF; CDR3 DNA: TGCGCCAGCAGTCACCTTACCGTCCTTCAGAACAGGGGCTCCTACGAGCAGTACTTC
D gene: TRBD2; clone size: -; V gene: TRBV30; J gene: TRBJ2-7; CDR3 protein: CAWRSSGPYEQYF; CDR3 DNA: TGTGCCTGGAGGTCTAGCGGACCCTACGAGCAGTACTTC
D gene: TRBD1; clone size: -; V gene: TRBV30; J gene: TRBJ2-5; CDR3 protein: CAWTRDRETQYF; CDR3 DNA: TGTGCCTGGACCCGGGACAGGGAGACCCAGTACTTC
D gene: -; clone size: -; V gene: TRBV4-3; J gene: TRBJ2-1; CDR3 protein: CASSQEGLGDNEQFF; CDR3 DNA: TGCGCCAGCAGCCAAGAAGGGTTGGGAGACAATGAGCAGTTCTTC
D gene: TRBD2; clone size: few; V gene: TRBV30; J gene: TRBJ2-1; CDR3 protein: CAWMTSGYGNEQFF; CDR3 DNA: TGTGCCTGGATGACTAGCGGGTATGGCAATGAGCAGTTCTTC
D gene: -; clone size: -; V gene: TRBV7-2; J gene: TRBJ2-3; CDR3 protein: CASSLVRGAGSDTQYF; CDR3 DNA: TGTGCCAGCAGCTTAGTTCGCGGAGCGGGCTCAGATACGCAGTATTTT
D gene: TRBD1; clone size: -; V gene: TRBV30; J gene: TRBJ2-1; CDR3 protein: CAWSPPDRYNEQFF; CDR3 DNA: TGTGCCTGGAGTCCTCCGGACAGGTACAATGAGCAGTTCTTC
D gene: -; clone size: few; V gene: TRBV9; J gene: TRBJ2-5; CDR3 protein: CASSVGGGTGETQYF; CDR3 DNA: TGTGCCAGCAGCGTAGGTGGGGGTACGGGAGAGACCCAGTACTTC
D gene: -; clone size: few; V gene: TRBV25-1; J gene: TRBJ2-1; CDR3 protein: CASSEHGFGEQFF; CDR3 DNA: TGTGCCAGCAGTGAACACGGATTCGGTGAGCAGTTCTTC
D gene: -; clone size: few; V gene: TRBV19; J gene: TRBJ2-7; CDR3 protein: CASSAPGQEGYEQYF; CDR3 DNA: TGTGCCAGTAGTGCCCCCGGACAGGAGGGCTACGAGCAGTACTTC
D gene: -; clone size: -; V gene: TRBV5-1; J gene: TRBJ2-1; CDR3 protein: CASSLNEDEQFF; CDR3 DNA: TGCGCCAGCAGCTTGAACGAGGATGAGCAGTTCTTC
D gene: TRBD1; clone size: few; V gene: TRBV9; J gene: TRBJ2-5; CDR3 protein: CASSTRDRGHQETQYF; CDR3 DNA: TGTGCCAGCAGCACCCGGGACAGGGGGCACCAAGAGACCCAGTACTTC
D gene: -; clone size: -; V gene: TRBV19; J gene: TRBJ2-1; CDR3 protein: CASSMAQAKQFF; CDR3 DNA: TGTGCCAGTAGTATGGCGCAGGCCAAGCAGTTCTTC
D gene: -; clone size: few; V gene: TRBV13; J gene: TRBJ2-3; CDR3 protein: CASSSRDPTHF; CDR3 DNA: TGTGCCAGCAGCTCCCGGGACCCGACACATTTT
D gene: -; clone size: -; V gene: TRBV7-8; J gene: TRBJ1-2; CDR3 protein: CASSPDSYGYTF; CDR3 DNA: TGTGCCAGCAGCCCGGACAGCTATGGCTACACCTTC
D gene: TRBD1; clone size: once; V gene: TRBV7-9; J gene: TRBJ1-2; CDR3 protein: CASRGTGSYGYTF; CDR3 DNA: TGTGCCAGCAGGGGGACAGGTTCCTATGGCTACACCTTC
D gene: -; clone size: few; V gene: TRBV27; J gene: TRBJ2-1; CDR3 protein: CASSSWASSYNEQFF; CDR3 DNA: TGTGCCAGCAGTAGCTGGGCGAGCTCCTACAATGAGCAGTTCTTC
D gene: -; clone size: few; V gene: TRBV4-2; J gene: TRBJ2-3; CDR3 protein: CASSHGQSTDTQYF; CDR3 DNA: TGTGCCAGCAGCCACGGACAGAGCACAGATACGCAGTATTTT
D gene: -; clone size: -; V gene: TRBV11-2; J gene: TRBJ2-2; CDR3 protein: CASSLAQGTNTGELFF; CDR3 DNA: TGTGCCAGCAGCTTAGCACAGGGCACGAACACCGGGGAGCTGTTTTTT
D gene: -; clone size: -; V gene: TRBV7-2; J gene: TRBJ2-5; CDR3 protein: CASSFFASTETQYF; CDR3 DNA: TGTGCCAGCAGCTTTTTCGCTAGCACAGAGACCCAGTACTTC
D gene: -; clone size: -; V gene: TRBV20-1; J gene: TRBJ1-2; CDR3 protein: CSARRSYGYTF; CDR3 DNA: TGCAGTGCTAGAAGATCCTATGGCTACACCTTC
D gene: -; clone size: -; V gene: TRBV7-9; J gene: TRBJ2-4; CDR3 protein: CASRGDPKNIQYF; CDR3 DNA: TGTGCCAGCAGGGGTGATCCCAAAAACATTCAGTACTTC
D gene: -; clone size: few; V gene: TRBV7-9; J gene: TRBJ1-1; CDR3 protein: CASSLDGVEAFF; CDR3 DNA: TGTGCCAGCAGCTTAGACGGCGTTGAAGCTTTCTTT
D gene: TRBD2; clone size: -; V gene: TRBV7-9; J gene: TRBJ2-7; CDR3 protein: CASSLKETGGAYEQYF; CDR3 DNA: TGTGCCAGCAGCTTAAAGGAGACGGGAGGAGCCTACGAGCAGTACTTC
D gene: TRBD2; clone size: -; V gene: TRBV7-9; J gene: TRBJ2-7; CDR3 protein: CASSSRRRESAYEQYF; CDR3 DNA: TGTGCCAGCAGCTCCAGGCGGCGGGAGTCGGCCTACGAGCAGTACTTC
D gene: -; clone size: -; V gene: TRBV18; J gene: TRBJ2-1; CDR3 protein: CASSPSPDATYEQFF; CDR3 DNA: TGTGCCAGCTCACCATCCCCGGACGCTACGTATGAGCAGTTCTTC
D gene: TRBD2; clone size: -; V gene: TRBV10-3; J gene: TRBJ2-5; CDR3 protein: CAISEGTSGETQYF; CDR3 DNA: TGTGCCATCAGTGAGGGGACTAGCGGGGAGACCCAGTACTTC
D gene: -; clone size: -; V gene: TRBV19; J gene: TRBJ2-3; CDR3 protein: CASSSADRTDTQYF; CDR3 DNA: TGTGCCAGTAGTAGCGCGGATAGAACAGATACGCAGTATTTT
D gene: -; clone size: few; V gene: TRBV30; J gene: TRBJ2-1; CDR3 protein: CAWSGQAESSYNEQFF; CDR3 DNA: TGTGCCTGGAGTGGGCAGGCGGAAAGCTCCTACAATGAGCAGTTCTTC